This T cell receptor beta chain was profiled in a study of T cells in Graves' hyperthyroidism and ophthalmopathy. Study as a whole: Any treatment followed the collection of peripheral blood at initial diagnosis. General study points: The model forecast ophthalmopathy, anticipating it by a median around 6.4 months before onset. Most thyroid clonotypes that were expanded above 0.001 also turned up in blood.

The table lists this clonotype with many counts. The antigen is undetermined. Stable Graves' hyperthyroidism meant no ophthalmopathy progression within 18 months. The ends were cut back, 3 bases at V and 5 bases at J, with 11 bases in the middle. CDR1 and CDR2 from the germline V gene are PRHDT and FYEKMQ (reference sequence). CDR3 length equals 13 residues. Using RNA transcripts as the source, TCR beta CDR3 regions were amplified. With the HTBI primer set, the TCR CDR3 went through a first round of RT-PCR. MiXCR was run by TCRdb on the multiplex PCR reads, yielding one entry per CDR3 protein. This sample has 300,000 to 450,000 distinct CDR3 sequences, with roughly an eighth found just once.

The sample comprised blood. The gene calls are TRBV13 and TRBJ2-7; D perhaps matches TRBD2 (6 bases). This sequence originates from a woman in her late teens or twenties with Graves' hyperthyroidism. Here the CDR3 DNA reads TGTGCCAGCAGCTTGGGACTGGATGACGAGCAGTACTTC. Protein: CASSLGLDDEQYF.